These T cell receptor beta chains were read from a single sample in a study of vaccination and CD4 T cells after COVID-19. Via MiXCR, TCRdb re-called the PCR reads, giving one row per CDR3 protein. The table shows 15,000 to 20,000 distinct CDR3 sequences, with under 30% occurring only once. Antigen specificity for these receptors is unknown. The specimen sequenced was cultured CD4+ T cells from blood. The receptors shown here come from a human donor with COVID-19. Each CDR3 is given with its conserved first and last residue. The D gene is left open where the match is weak. Not all rows give a size; the values are once, few, many and, for expanded clones, a class.

d_gene: -; v_gene: TRBV7-2; abundance: few; j_gene: TRBJ2-7; CDR3aa: CASSLLYEQYF; CDR3nt: TGTGCCAGCAGCTTATTGTACGAGCAGTACTTC
d_gene: -; v_gene: TRBV20-1; abundance: -; j_gene: TRBJ2-3; CDR3aa: CSVSTSTDTQYF; CDR3nt: TGCAGTGTCTCGACTAGCACAGATACGCAGTATTTT
d_gene: -; v_gene: TRBV7-2; abundance: -; j_gene: TRBJ2-4; CDR3aa: CASSRTPGNIQYF; CDR3nt: TGTGCCAGCAGCCGGACCCCGGGGAACATTCAGTACTTC
d_gene: -; v_gene: TRBV6-1; abundance: -; j_gene: TRBJ2-1; CDR3aa: CASSHRDGGYNEQFF; CDR3nt: TGTGCCAGCAGTCACCGGGACGGAGGCTACAATGAGCAGTTCTTC
d_gene: -; v_gene: TRBV19; abundance: -; j_gene: TRBJ2-7; CDR3aa: CASSIAGLSYEQYF; CDR3nt: TGTGCCAGTAGTATAGCTGGATTAAGCTACGAGCAGTACTTC
d_gene: -; v_gene: TRBV10-3; abundance: few; j_gene: TRBJ2-6; CDR3aa: CAISESRSGANVLTF; CDR3nt: TGTGCCATCAGTGAATCCCGGTCCGGGGCCAACGTCCTGACTTTC
d_gene: -; v_gene: TRBV7-7; abundance: few; j_gene: TRBJ2-3; CDR3aa: CASSLRDGGTDTQYF; CDR3nt: TGTGCTAGCAGCCTCCGGGACGGCGGGACAGATACGCAGTATTTT
d_gene: TRBD1; v_gene: TRBV2; abundance: -; j_gene: TRBJ1-1; CDR3aa: CASRGQGAKATEAFF; CDR3nt: TGTGCCAGCAGAGGACAGGGGGCGAAGGCCACTGAAGCTTTCTTT
d_gene: TRBD1; v_gene: TRBV6-2/TRBV6-3; abundance: few; j_gene: TRBJ1-6; CDR3aa: CASSYPQGGNNSPLHF; CDR3nt: TGTGCCAGCAGTTACCCGCAGGGGGGAAATAATTCACCCCTCCACTTT
d_gene: -; v_gene: TRBV20-1; abundance: -; j_gene: TRBJ1-5; CDR3aa: CSAWGSGNQPQHF; CDR3nt: TGCAGTGCGTGGGGGAGTGGGAATCAGCCCCAGCATTTT
d_gene: -; v_gene: TRBV5-8; abundance: -; j_gene: TRBJ1-2; CDR3aa: CASSLNRNYGYTF; CDR3nt: TGTGCCAGCAGCTTGAACCGCAACTATGGCTACACCTTC
d_gene: TRBD2; v_gene: TRBV6-1; abundance: few; j_gene: TRBJ2-1; CDR3aa: CASTPAGGGYPRGEQFF; CDR3nt: TGTGCCAGCACCCCGGCGGGCGGGGGGTACCCTCGGGGTGAGCAGTTCTTC
d_gene: -; v_gene: TRBV29-1; abundance: -; j_gene: TRBJ1-3; CDR3aa: CSVGGSGNTIYF; CDR3nt: TGCAGCGTTGGAGGCTCTGGAAACACCATATATTTT
d_gene: -; v_gene: TRBV19; abundance: few; j_gene: TRBJ1-6; CDR3aa: CASSIRGFDNSPLHF; CDR3nt: TGTGCCAGTAGTATCAGGGGTTTCGATAATTCACCCCTCCACTTT
d_gene: -; v_gene: TRBV6-1; abundance: -; j_gene: TRBJ2-1; CDR3aa: CASSVGGTYNEQFF; CDR3nt: TGTGCCAGCAGCGTGGGGGGCACCTACAATGAGCAGTTCTTC
d_gene: TRBD2; v_gene: TRBV20-1; abundance: -; j_gene: TRBJ2-2; CDR3aa: CSARWLAGGGTGELFF; CDR3nt: TGCAGTGCTAGGTGGCTAGCGGGGGGAGGTACCGGGGAGCTGTTTTTT
d_gene: -; v_gene: TRBV9; abundance: -; j_gene: TRBJ2-3; CDR3aa: CASSVAQGRGDTQYF; CDR3nt: TGTGCCAGCAGCGTAGCCCAGGGACGAGGGGATACGCAGTATTTT
d_gene: TRBD2; v_gene: TRBV11-3; abundance: few; j_gene: TRBJ2-7; CDR3aa: CASSPQAQSRLAEQYF; CDR3nt: TGTGCCAGCAGCCCACAGGCGCAATCTCGACTAGCAGAGCAGTACTTC
d_gene: -; v_gene: TRBV6-1; abundance: -; j_gene: TRBJ2-6; CDR3aa: CASSEHASSGANVLTF; CDR3nt: TGTGCCAGCAGTGAACATGCATCCTCTGGGGCCAACGTCCTGACTTTC
d_gene: -; v_gene: TRBV12-3/TRBV12-4; abundance: few; j_gene: TRBJ1-2; CDR3aa: CASRETGLGGYTF; CDR3nt: TGTGCCAGCAGAGAAACAGGGCTAGGGGGCTACACCTTC
d_gene: -; v_gene: TRBV14; abundance: -; j_gene: TRBJ2-2; CDR3aa: CASSQVTSRGTGELFF; CDR3nt: TGTGCCAGCAGCCAAGTCACCTCCCGTGGCACCGGGGAGCTGTTTTTT
d_gene: -; v_gene: TRBV28; abundance: once; j_gene: TRBJ2-7; CDR3aa: CATRIDGPYEQYF; CDR3nt: TGTGCCACACGAATCGACGGGCCCTACGAGCAGTACTTC
d_gene: -; v_gene: TRBV6-1; abundance: -; j_gene: TRBJ2-5; CDR3aa: CASSQQGQETQYF; CDR3nt: TGTGCCAGCAGTCAACAGGGCCAAGAGACCCAGTACTTC
d_gene: -; v_gene: TRBV28; abundance: -; j_gene: TRBJ2-5; CDR3aa: CASSSPGRQETQYF; CDR3nt: TGTGCCAGCAGTTCTCCAGGGAGGCAAGAGACCCAGTACTTC
d_gene: TRBD1; v_gene: TRBV6-5; abundance: few; j_gene: TRBJ2-3; CDR3aa: CASSWDRSTDTQYF; CDR3nt: TGTGCCAGCAGTTGGGACAGAAGCACAGATACGCAGTATTTT